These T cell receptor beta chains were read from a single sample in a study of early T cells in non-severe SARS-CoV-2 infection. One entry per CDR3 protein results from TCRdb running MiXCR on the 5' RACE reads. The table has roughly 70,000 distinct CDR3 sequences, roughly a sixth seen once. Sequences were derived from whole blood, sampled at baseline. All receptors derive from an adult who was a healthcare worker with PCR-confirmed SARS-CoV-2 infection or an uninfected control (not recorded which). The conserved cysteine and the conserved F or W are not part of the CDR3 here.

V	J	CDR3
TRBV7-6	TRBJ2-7	ASSLVDDAYEQY
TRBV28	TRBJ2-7	ASSLAGTDMEQY
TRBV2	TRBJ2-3	ASGTGGSADTQY
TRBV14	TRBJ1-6	ASSQGTGYIDSPLH
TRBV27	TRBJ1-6	ASSNRRHDYNSPLH
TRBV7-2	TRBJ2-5	ASSLSLNQETQY
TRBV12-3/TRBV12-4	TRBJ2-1	ASSLTGGANNEQF
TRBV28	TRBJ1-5	ASSLSPGNQPQH
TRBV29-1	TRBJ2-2	SVSRMNTGELF
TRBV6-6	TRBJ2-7	ASFLGTGLYEQY
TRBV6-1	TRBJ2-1	ASINIWYNEQF
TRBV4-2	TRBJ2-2	AASHSAAPGELF
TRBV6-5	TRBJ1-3	ASSYSGQGARGNTIY
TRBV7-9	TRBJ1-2	ASSPRRLGYGYT
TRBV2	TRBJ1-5	ASSSDRGRSQPQH
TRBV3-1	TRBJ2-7	ASSQDRDNPYEQY
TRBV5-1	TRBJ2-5	ASSSGSADQTQY
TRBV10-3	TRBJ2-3	AISLGGQRTDTQY
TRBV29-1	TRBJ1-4	SVEDRANSGKLF
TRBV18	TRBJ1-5	ASSSGQGRSNQPQH
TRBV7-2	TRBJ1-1	ASSLIGPTEAF
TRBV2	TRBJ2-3	ASRETSGVTDTQY
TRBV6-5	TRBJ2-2	ASSYSLAQGAGELF
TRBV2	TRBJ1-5	ASSERGYSNQPQH
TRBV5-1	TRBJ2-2	ASSFHSGSGDNTGELF
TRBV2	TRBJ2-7	ASGGDRAYYEQY
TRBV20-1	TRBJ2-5	SALTDAQETQY
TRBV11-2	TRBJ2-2	ASSLLDSGNTGELF
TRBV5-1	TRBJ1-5	ASSLSLGQPQH
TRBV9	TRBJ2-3	ASSVDGTTSGRAEDTQY
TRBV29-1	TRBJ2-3	SVGAVGFTGTDTQY